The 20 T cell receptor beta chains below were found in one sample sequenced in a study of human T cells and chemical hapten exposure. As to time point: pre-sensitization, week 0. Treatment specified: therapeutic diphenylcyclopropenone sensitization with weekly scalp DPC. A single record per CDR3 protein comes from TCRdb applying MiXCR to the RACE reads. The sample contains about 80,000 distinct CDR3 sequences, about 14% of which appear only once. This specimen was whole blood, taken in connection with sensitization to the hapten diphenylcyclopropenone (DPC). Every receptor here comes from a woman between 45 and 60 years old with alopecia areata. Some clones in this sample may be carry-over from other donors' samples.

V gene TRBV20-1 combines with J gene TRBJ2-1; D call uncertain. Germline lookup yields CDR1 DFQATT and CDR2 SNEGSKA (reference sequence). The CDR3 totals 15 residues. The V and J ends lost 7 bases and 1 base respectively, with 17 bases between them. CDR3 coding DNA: TGCAGTGTCCCTGTACTCCCCGGGTCCTACAATGAGCAGTTCTTC. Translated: CSVPVLPGSYNEQFF.

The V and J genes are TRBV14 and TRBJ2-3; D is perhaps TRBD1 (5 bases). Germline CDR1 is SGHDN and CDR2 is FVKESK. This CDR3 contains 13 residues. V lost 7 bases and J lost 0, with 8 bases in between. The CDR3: CASMGQSTDTQYF. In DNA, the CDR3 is TGTGCCAGCATGGGGCAGAGCACAGATACGCAGTATTTT. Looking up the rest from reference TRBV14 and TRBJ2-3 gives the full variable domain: EAGVTQFPSHSVIEKGQTVTLRCDPISGHDNLYWYRRVMGKEIKFLLHFVKESKQDESGMPNNRFLAERTGGTYSTLKVQPAELEDSGVYFCASMGQSTDTQYFGPGTRLTVL.

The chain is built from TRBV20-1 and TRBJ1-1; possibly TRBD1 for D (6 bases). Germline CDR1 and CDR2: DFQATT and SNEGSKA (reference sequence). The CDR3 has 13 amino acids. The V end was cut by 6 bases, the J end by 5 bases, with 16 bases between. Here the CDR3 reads CSAQGILRTEAFF. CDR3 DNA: TGCAGTGCCCAGGGGATCCTTAGGACTGAAGCTTTCTTT.

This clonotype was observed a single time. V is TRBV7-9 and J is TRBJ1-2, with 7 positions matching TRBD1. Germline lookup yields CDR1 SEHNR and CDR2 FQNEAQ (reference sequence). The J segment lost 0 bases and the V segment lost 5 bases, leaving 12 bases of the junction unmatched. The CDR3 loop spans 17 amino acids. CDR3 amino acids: CASSRFNRGQSNYGYTF. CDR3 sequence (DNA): TGTGCCAGCAGCCGATTTAACAGGGGACAGTCTAACTATGGCTACACCTTC. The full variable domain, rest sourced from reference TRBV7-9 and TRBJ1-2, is DTGVSQNPRHKITKRGQNVTFRCDPISEHNRLYWYRQTLGQGPEFLTYFQNEAQLEKSRLLSDRFSAERPKGSFSTLEIQRTEQGDSAMYLCASSRFNRGQSNYGYTFGSGTRLTVV.

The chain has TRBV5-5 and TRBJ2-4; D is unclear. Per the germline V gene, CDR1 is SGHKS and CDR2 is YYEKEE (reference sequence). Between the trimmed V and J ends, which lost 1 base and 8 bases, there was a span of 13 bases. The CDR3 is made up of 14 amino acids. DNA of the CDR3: TGTGCCAGCAGCTTGTATCGGCAGAACGACATTCAGTACTTC. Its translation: CASSLYRQNDIQYF.

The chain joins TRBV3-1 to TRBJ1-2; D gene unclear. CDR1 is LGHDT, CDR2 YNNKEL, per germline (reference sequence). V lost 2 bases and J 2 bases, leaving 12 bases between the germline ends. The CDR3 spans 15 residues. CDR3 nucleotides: TGTGCCAGCAGCCAACTCCAGGCGCCGAACTATGGCTACACCTTC. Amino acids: CASSQLQAPNYGYTF. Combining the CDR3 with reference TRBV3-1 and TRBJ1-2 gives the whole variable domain DTAVSQTPKYLVTQMGNDKSIKCEQNLGHDTMYWYKQDSKKFLKIMFSYNNKELIINETVPNRFSPKSPDKAHLNLHINSLELGDSAVYFCASSQLQAPNYGYTFGSGTRLTVV.

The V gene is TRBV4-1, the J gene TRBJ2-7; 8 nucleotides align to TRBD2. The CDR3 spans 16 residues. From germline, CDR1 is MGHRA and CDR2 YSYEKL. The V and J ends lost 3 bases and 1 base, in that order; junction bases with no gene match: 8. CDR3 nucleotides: TGCGCCAGCAGCCATACGCCGGGAGGGCCTTCCTACGAGCAGTACTTC. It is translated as CASSHTPGGPSYEQYF.

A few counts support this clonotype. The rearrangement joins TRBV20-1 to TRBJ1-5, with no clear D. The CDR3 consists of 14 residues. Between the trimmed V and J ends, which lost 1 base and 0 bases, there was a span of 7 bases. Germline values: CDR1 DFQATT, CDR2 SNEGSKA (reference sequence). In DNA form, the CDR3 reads TGCAGTGCTAGAGTACGGATTAGCAATCAGCCCCAGCATTTT. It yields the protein CSARVRISNQPQHF.

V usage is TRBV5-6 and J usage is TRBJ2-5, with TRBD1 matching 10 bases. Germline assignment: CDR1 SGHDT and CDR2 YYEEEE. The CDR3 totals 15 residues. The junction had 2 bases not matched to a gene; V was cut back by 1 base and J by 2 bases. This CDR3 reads CASSLLGQGQETQYF. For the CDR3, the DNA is TGTGCCAGCAGCTTGTTGGGACAGGGGCAAGAGACCCAGTACTTC.

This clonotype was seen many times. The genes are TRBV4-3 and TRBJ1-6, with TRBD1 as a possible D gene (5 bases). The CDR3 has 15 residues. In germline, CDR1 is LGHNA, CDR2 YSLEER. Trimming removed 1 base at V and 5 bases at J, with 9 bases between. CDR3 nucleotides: TGCGCCAGCAGCCAAGGATCAGGGAATAATTCACCCCTCCACTTT. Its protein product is CASSQGSGNNSPLHF.

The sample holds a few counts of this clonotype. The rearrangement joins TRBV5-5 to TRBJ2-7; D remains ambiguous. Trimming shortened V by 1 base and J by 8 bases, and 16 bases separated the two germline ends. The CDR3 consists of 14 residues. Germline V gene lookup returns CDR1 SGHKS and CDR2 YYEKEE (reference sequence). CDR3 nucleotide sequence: TGTGCCAGCAGCTTGATGACGGCTGACCGTCAGCAGTACTTC. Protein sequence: CASSLMTADRQQYF.

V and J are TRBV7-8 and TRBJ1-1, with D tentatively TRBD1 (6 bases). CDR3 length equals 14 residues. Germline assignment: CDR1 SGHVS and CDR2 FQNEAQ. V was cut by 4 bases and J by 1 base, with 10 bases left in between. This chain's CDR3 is CASSSGTWNTEAFF. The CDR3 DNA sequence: TGTGCCAGCAGCTCAGGGACATGGAACACTGAAGCTTTCTTT.

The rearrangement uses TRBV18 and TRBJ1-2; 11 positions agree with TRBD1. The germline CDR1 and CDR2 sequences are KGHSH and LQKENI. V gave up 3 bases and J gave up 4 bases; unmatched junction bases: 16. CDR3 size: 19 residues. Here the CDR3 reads CASSPTGTGGIYAVYGYTF. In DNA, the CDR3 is TGTGCCAGCTCACCTACCGGGACAGGGGGTATATACGCGGTCTATGGCTACACCTTC.

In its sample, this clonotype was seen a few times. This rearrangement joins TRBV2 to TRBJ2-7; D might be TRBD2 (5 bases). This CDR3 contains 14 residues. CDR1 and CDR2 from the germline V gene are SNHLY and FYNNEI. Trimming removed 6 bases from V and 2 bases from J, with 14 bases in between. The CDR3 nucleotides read TGTGCCAGCAGCGGGCGGGCGGAGACCTACGAGCAGTACTTC. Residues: CASSGRAETYEQYF.

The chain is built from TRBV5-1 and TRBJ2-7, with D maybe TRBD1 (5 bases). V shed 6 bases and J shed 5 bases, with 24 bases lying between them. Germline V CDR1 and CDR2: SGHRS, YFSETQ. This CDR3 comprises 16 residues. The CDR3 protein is CASTLSNTTGTNEQYF. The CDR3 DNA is TGCGCCAGCACCCTCTCCAACACCACAGGCACCAACGAGCAGTACTTC.

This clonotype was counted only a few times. The CDR3 spells CASSGAYNEQFF. CDR3 DNA: TGTGCCAGTAGCGGGGCCTACAATGAGCAGTTCTTC. The rearrangement links TRBV19 to TRBJ2-1; D is perhaps TRBD2 (5 bases). CDR1 LNHDA and CDR2 SQIVND come from the germline V gene (reference sequence). The CDR3 runs 12 residues. The ends were cut back, 6 bases at V and 2 bases at J, with 5 bases in the middle. Supplemented by reference TRBV19 and TRBJ2-1, the full variable domain reads DGGITQSPKYLFRKEGQNVTLSCEQNLNHDAMYWYRQDPGQGLRLIYYSQIVNDFQKGDIAEGYSVSREKKESFPLTVTSAQKNPTAFYLCASSGAYNEQFFGPGTRLTVL.

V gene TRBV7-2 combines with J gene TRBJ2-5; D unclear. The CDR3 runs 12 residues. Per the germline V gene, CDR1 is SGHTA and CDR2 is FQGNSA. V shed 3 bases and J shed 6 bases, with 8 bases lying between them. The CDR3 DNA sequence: TGTGCCAGCAGCTTTCCATCACAGACCCAGTACTTC. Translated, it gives CASSFPSQTQYF.

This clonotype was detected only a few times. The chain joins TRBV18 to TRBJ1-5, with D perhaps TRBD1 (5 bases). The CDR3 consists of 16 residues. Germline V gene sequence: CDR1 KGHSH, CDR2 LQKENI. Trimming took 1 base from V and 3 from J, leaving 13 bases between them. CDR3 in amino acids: CASSPRADTLNQPQHF. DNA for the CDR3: TGTGCCAGCTCACCACGGGCGGACACACTCAATCAGCCCCAGCATTTT.

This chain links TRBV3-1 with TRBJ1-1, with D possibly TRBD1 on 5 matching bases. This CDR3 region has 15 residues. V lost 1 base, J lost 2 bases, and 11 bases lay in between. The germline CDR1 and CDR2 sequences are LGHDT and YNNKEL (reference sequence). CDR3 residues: CASSQGTGTNTEAFF. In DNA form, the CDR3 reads TGTGCCAGCAGCCAAGGAACAGGAACTAACACTGAAGCTTTCTTT.

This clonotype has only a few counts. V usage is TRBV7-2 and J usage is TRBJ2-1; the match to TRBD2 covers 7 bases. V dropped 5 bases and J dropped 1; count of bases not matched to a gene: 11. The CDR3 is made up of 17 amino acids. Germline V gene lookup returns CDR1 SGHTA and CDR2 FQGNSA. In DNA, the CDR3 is TGTGCCAGCAGCCCATTTGCGTCGGGGGGTTCCTACAATGAGCAGTTCTTC. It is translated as CASSPFASGGSYNEQFF.